The sequence of this T cell receptor beta chain was determined in a study of CD8 T cells in Susac syndrome. Sequencing of TCR beta, carried out with a high-throughput approach, was applied to CD8+ and CD4+ T cells from the blood. The multiple sclerosis controls were treatment-naive patients affected by stable or active relapsing-remitting disease. Random hexamers were used to reverse transcribe roughly 0.5 to 1 ug of RNA. Multiplex immunoSEQ PCR targeted 54 Vbeta and 13 Jbeta TCR beta segments. One entry per CDR3 protein, called by TCRdb with MiXCR from the immunoSEQ multiplex PCR reads. The sample includes about 300,000 distinct CDR3 sequences, about 89% seen only once; the top ten take more than 0.15%. Unmatched junction bases numbered 11, after V lost 8 bases and J lost 6 bases. The germline CDR1 and CDR2 sequences are MNHEY and SMNVEV (reference sequence). The CDR3 has 15 residues.

Input material: CD8+ T cells from PBMCs. The source of this sequence is a human donor with multiple sclerosis. The chain employs TRBV27 and TRBJ2-2, with TRBD2 identical over 8 bases. The CDR3 DNA is TGTGCCAGCCAAGTAGCGGGATTTGCCCCCGGGGAGCTGTTTTTT. Its translation: CASQVAGFAPGELFF.